One and the same sample provided the 18 T cell receptor beta chains below, sequenced in a study of blood T cell repertoires in COVID-19. The repertoire was sequenced with immunoSEQ multiplex PCR; TCRdb's copy has only in-frame clones and lacks some. The sample yields around 30,000 clones, 60% to 85% seen once. Source material: peripheral blood. The receptors shown here come from a woman in her 70s with active or convalescent COVID-19.

The genes are TRBV6-5 and TRBJ2-1; D ambiguous. The CDR3 covers 14 residues. CDR1 is MNHEY, CDR2 SVGAGI, per germline. The V and J ends lost 7 bases and 8 bases respectively, with 18 bases between them. This CDR3 is CASTSSPGWYEQFF. The CDR3 coding sequence is TGTGCCAGCACCTCTTCGCCGGGTTGGTATGAGCAGTTCTTC.

The chain couples TRBV18 to TRBJ1-2; 7 bases map to TRBD1. CDR3 size: 14 residues. Germline V lookup: CDR1 KGHSH, CDR2 LQKENI. With V trimmed by 1 base and J by 3 bases, 2 bases remained unmatched. CDR3 in amino acids: CASSPQGAYYGYTF. CDR3 bases: TGTGCCAGCTCACCACAGGGGGCGTACTATGGCTACACCTTC.

This chain connects TRBV19 to TRBJ2-7; 9 positions match TRBD2. Looked up from germline, CDR1 is LNHDA and CDR2 is SQIVND (reference sequence). Unmatched junction bases numbered 13, after V lost 3 bases and J lost 1 base. This CDR3 has 18 residues. The CDR3 bases are TGTGCCAGTAGTATTGCGGGGGGGTTCCTGGGCTCATCCTACGAGCAGTACTTC. This codes for CASSIAGGFLGSSYEQYF.

The chain employs TRBV7-2 and TRBJ2-3; TRBD1 matches 7 bases. This CDR3 spans 15 amino acids. The germline gives CDR1 SGHTA, CDR2 FQGNSA. The junction had 8 bases not matched to a gene; V was cut back by 3 bases and J by 5 bases. CDR3 bases: TGTGCCAGCAGCTTTCCTGACAGGGTGGGAGATACGCAGTATTTT. It yields the protein CASSFPDRVGDTQYF.

This clone showed up just once. The gene calls are TRBV6-2 or TRBV6-3 and TRBJ2-1, with TRBD2 matching 7 bases. Germline-derived CDR1 and CDR2 are MNHEY and SVGEGT. V was clipped by 8 bases and J by 4 bases; unmatched bases: 8. This CDR3 comprises 14 residues. The CDR3 DNA is TGTGCCAGCGGTTCTAGCGGACTATACAATGAGCAGTTCTTC. Its translation is CASGSSGLYNEQFF.

The V and J genes are TRBV5-5 and TRBJ2-6; no firm D call. Trimming cost V 0 bases and J 0 bases, with 13 bases left between them. The CDR3 consists of 18 residues. CDR1 is SGHKS, CDR2 YYEKEE, per germline (reference sequence). Here the CDR3 DNA reads TGTGCCAGCAGCTTGGGCCTGGGCGTTCTCTCTGGGGCCAACGTCCTGACTTTC. Translating gives CASSLGLGVLSGANVLTF.

This rearrangement joins TRBV7-6 to TRBJ2-1, with 9 bases lining up with TRBD1. The J segment lost 13 bases and the V segment lost 0 bases, leaving 7 bases of the junction unmatched. Germline CDR1 reads SGHVS; CDR2 reads FNYEAQ. The CDR3 consists of 14 residues. This CDR3 is CASSLALGTGTQFF. The CDR3 region has the DNA TGTGCCAGCAGCTTAGCGCTAGGGACAGGGACCCAGTTCTTC. Using reference TRBV7-6 and TRBJ2-1 for the parts outside the CDR3, the full variable domain is GAGVSQSPRYKVTKRGQDVALRCDPISGHVSLYWYRQALGQGPEFLTYFNYEAQQDKSGLPNDRFSAERPEGSISTLTIQRTEQRDSAMYRCASSLALGTGTQFFGPGTRLTVL.

The rearrangement uses TRBV7-2 and TRBJ2-5, with 7 bases fitting TRBD2. Germline assignment: CDR1 SGHTA and CDR2 FQGNSA. CDR3 length equals 14 residues. V dropped 1 base and J dropped 4; count of bases not matched to a gene: 3. CDR3 residues: CASSLGRGTETQYF. CDR3 sequence (DNA): TGTGCCAGCAGCTTAGGGCGGGGGACAGAGACCCAGTACTTC.

The table lists this clone with a few counts. The chain combines TRBV2 with TRBJ1-3; D may be TRBD1 (5 bases). Germline V CDR1 and CDR2: SNHLY, FYNNEI. The CDR3 has 12 amino acids. Trimming cost V 5 bases and J 4 bases, with 6 bases left between them. CDR3 amino acids: CASSHRGNTIYF. The CDR3 nucleotides are TGTGCCAGCAGTCACAGGGGAAACACCATATATTTT.

This clone was counted between two and nine times. V and J are TRBV5-1 and TRBJ1-2, with D maybe TRBD1 (6 bases). The CDR3 has 13 amino acids. The V gene's germline CDR1 is SGHRS and CDR2 YFSETQ. The V end lost 2 bases, the J end lost 7 bases, and 12 bases lay between the germline ends. The CDR3 region is CASSLQGSGGYTF. The CDR3 nucleotides read TGCGCCAGCAGCTTACAGGGTTCCGGTGGCTACACCTTC.

The V call is TRBV13, the J call TRBJ2-1, with a weak D call TRBD2 (6 bases). Per germline, CDR1 PRHDT and CDR2 FYEKMQ (reference sequence). Between the trimmed V and J ends, which lost 2 bases and 8 bases, there was a span of 19 bases. The CDR3 loop spans 16 amino acids. The CDR3 DNA sequence: TGTGCCAGCAGCTTAAGCACTCTCCTCGGGAGCGATGAGCAGTTCTTC. Its translation is CASSLSTLLGSDEQFF.

As regards this clone: A junction boundary mismatches the germline segment, possibly from a read error. The chain has TRBV2 and TRBJ2-7; D gene uncertain. This CDR3 comprises 10 residues. CDR1 is SNHLY and CDR2 is FYNNEI in the germline V gene. For the CDR3, the DNA is TGTGCCAGCGGTCGACTCCGGAATCACTTC. This codes for CASGRLRNHF.

The chain is built from TRBV3-1 (or the pseudogene TRBV3-2) and TRBJ2-2; no definite D call. This CDR3 has 17 residues. V was shortened by 0 bases and J by 1 base, with 12 bases between the two germline ends. In germline, CDR1 is LGHDT, CDR2 YNNKEL (reference sequence). The CDR3 DNA sequence: TGTGCCAGCAGCCAAGATCGAGGTCAGATGAACACCGGGGAGCTGTTTTTT. Protein sequence: CASSQDRGQMNTGELFF.

V gene TRBV18 combines with J gene TRBJ2-6; the match to TRBD1 covers 8 bases. Germline V gene data show CDR1 as KGHSH and CDR2 as LQKENI. CDR3 length: 18 amino acids. J was trimmed by 2 bases and V by 3 bases; bases with no gene match: 9. CDR3 sequence: CASSPTGTGGAGANVLTF. The DNA for the CDR3 is TGTGCCAGCTCACCCACCGGGACAGGTGGAGCTGGGGCCAACGTCCTGACTTTC.

This clone occurred a few times. This chain connects TRBV6-2 or TRBV6-3 to TRBJ2-1, with a weak D call TRBD1 (5 bases). The germline CDR1 and CDR2 sequences are MNHEY and SVGEGT. V lost 6 bases, J lost 9 bases, and 18 bases lay in between. The CDR3 runs to 14 residues. CDR3 nucleotide sequence: TGTGCCAGCAGCCCCTGGGGTCTAAGGGGTGAGCAGTTCTTC. It yields the protein CASSPWGLRGEQFF.

The chain employs TRBV13 and TRBJ2-7, with 11 bases fitting TRBD2. The CDR3 is made up of 17 amino acids. CDR1 PRHDT and CDR2 FYEKMQ come from the germline V gene (reference sequence). V was pared by 2 bases and J by 3 bases, with 9 bases of the junction left unmatched. The CDR3 protein is CASSLFPLAGADYEQYF. The DNA for the CDR3 is TGTGCCAGCAGCTTATTCCCACTAGCGGGGGCCGACTACGAGCAGTACTTC.

The chain links TRBV19 to TRBJ1-5, with D possibly being TRBD1 (6 bases). The CDR3 contains 14 residues. Germline assignment: CDR1 LNHDA and CDR2 SQIVND (reference sequence). Trimming took off 2 bases at V and 5 bases at J, with 10 bases between the two ends. Here the CDR3 reads CASSIQGTDQPQHF. The CDR3 bases are TGTGCCAGTAGTATACAGGGGACGGATCAGCCCCAGCATTTT. Variable domain in full (rest from reference TRBV19 and TRBJ1-5): DGGITQSPKYLFRKEGQNVTLSCEQNLNHDAMYWYRQDPGQGLRLIYYSQIVNDFQKGDIAEGYSVSREKKESFPLTVTSAQKNPTAFYLCASSIQGTDQPQHFGDGTRLSIL.

V usage is TRBV4-1 and J usage is TRBJ1-6, with D hard to call. Germline CDR1 reads MGHRA; CDR2 reads YSYEKL. The V gene lost 6 bases and the J gene lost 5 bases, with 17 bases spanning the gap. The CDR3 sequence is 16 residues long. CDR3 protein: CASSRLVTVNNSPLHF. The DNA of the CDR3 is TGCGCCAGCAGTAGGCTCGTTACAGTCAATAATTCACCCCTCCACTTT.